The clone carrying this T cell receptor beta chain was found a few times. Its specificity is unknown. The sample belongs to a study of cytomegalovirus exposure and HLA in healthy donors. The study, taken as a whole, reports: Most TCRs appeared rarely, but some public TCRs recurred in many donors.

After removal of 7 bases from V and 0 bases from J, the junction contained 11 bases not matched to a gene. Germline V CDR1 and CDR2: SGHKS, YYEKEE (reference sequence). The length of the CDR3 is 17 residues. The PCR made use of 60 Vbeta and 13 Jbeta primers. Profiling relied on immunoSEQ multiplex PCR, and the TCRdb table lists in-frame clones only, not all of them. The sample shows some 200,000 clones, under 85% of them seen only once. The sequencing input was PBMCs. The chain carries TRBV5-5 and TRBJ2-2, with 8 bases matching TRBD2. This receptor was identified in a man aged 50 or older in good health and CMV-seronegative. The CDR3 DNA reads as TGTGCCAGCCAGCTCCTTCGTAGCGGGACGAACACCGGGGAGCTGTTTTTT. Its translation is CASQLLRSGTNTGELFF.